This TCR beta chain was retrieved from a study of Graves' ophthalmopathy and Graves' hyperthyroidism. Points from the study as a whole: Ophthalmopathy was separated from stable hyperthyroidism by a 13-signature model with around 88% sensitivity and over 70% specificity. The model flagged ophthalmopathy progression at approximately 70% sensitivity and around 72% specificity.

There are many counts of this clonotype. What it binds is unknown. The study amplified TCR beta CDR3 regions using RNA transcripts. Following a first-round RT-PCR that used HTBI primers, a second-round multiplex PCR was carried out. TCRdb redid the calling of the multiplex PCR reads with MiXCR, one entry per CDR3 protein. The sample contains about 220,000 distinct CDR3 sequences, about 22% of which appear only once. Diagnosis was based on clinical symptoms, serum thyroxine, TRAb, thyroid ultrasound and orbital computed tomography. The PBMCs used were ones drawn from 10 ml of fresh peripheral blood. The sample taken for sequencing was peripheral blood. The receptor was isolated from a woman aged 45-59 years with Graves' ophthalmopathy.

The CDR3 is CASSFSGTPKETQYF. In DNA, the CDR3 is TGTGCCAGCAGCTTTAGCGGGACTCCTAAAGAGACCCAGTACTTC. V gene TRBV11-2 combines with J gene TRBJ2-5; 8 nucleotides line up with TRBD2. CDR1 and CDR2 (germline): SGHAT, FQNNGV. The CDR3 is made up of 15 amino acids. V shed 3 bases, J shed 3 bases, and the junction held 6 bases outside the gene matches.